Listed below are T cell receptor beta chains from one sample, sequenced in a study of CD8 T cells in ankylosing spondylitis. MiXCR, applied by TCRdb to the 5' RACE reads, yields one record per CDR3 protein. The profile shows 250,000 to 300,000 distinct CDR3 sequences, roughly 20% of them singletons. The specimen was blood, either unsorted or a sorted T cell fraction (not recorded which). These receptor sequences come from a male donor with ankylosing spondylitis or in good health (not recorded which). The CDR3 runs from the conserved cysteine through the conserved F or W. A D gene is named only where the DNA matches it firmly. Size values are once, few and many counts, or a class for expanded clones, and some rows have none.

D,size,J,V,CDR3,DNA
-,few,TRBJ2-1,TRBV24-1,CATSDTPKNEQFF,TGTGCCACCAGTGATACCCCGAAGAATGAGCAGTTCTTC
TRBD2,-,TRBJ2-3,TRBV20-1,CSARVGGGLADTQYF,TGCAGTGCTAGAGTCGGGGGAGGGTTGGCAGATACGCAGTATTTT
-,-,TRBJ1-1,TRBV9,CASSAPAAGESTEAFF,TGTGCCAGCAGCGCGCCGGCAGCGGGGGAAAGCACTGAAGCTTTCTTT
TRBD1,few,TRBJ2-2,TRBV5-1,CASSWGQEPTMELFF,TGCGCCAGCAGCTGGGGACAGGAACCGACTATGGAGCTGTTTTTT
TRBD1,-,TRBJ1-1,TRBV3-1,CASSSGGQTEAFF,TGTGCCAGCAGTTCAGGGGGTCAAACTGAAGCTTTCTTT
-,-,TRBJ1-4,TRBV7-6,CASSQRGNREKLFF,TGTGCCAGCAGCCAACGAGGGAATCGGGAAAAACTGTTTTTT
TRBD1,few,TRBJ2-5,TRBV27,CASSFQGAGETQYF,TGTGCCAGCAGTTTTCAGGGGGCGGGAGAGACCCAGTACTTC
TRBD1,-,TRBJ1-5,TRBV20-1,CSARGQGGNQPQHF,TGCAGTGCTAGGGGACAGGGTGGAAATCAGCCCCAGCATTTT
-,-,TRBJ2-1,TRBV10-3,CAISEATNYNEQFF,TGTGCCATCAGTGAAGCTACTAACTACAATGAGCAGTTCTTC
TRBD2,-,TRBJ2-1,TRBV7-9,CASSTRLAGYNEQFF,TGTGCCAGCAGCACCAGACTAGCGGGTTACAATGAGCAGTTCTTC
-,medium-sized,TRBJ1-1,TRBV5-1,CASSLIQGGTEAFF,TGCGCCAGCAGCTTGATCCAGGGCGGCACTGAAGCTTTCTTT
TRBD2,-,TRBJ2-5,TRBV20-1,CSARLTSGTSGRGAQYF,TGCAGTGCTCGCCTAACGTCCGGGACTAGCGGCCGGGGGGCCCAGTACTTC
TRBD2,-,TRBJ2-3,TRBV18,CASSPTRLAGGPPDTQYF,TGTGCCAGCTCACCGACCCGACTAGCGGGAGGGCCCCCAGATACGCAGTATTTT
-,few,TRBJ1-1,TRBV5-1,CASSFGSRQDTEAFF,TGCGCCAGCAGCTTTGGGTCCAGGCAAGACACTGAAGCTTTCTTT
-,-,TRBJ1-2,TRBV6-2/TRBV6-3,CASSFDRTYGYTF,TGTGCCAGCAGCTTTGACAGGACCTATGGCTACACCTTC
-,few,TRBJ2-2,TRBV6-2/TRBV6-3,CASSYVGELFF,TGTGCCAGCAGTTACGTCGGGGAGCTGTTTTTT
-,-,TRBJ1-5,TRBV5-1,CASSLSGYGNQPQHF,TGCGCCAGCAGCTTGTCCGGGTATGGCAATCAGCCCCAGCATTTT
TRBD1,-,TRBJ2-5,TRBV18,CASSTDRAQTQYF,TGTGCCAGCTCAACGGACAGGGCGCAGACCCAGTACTTC
-,few,TRBJ2-2,TRBV5-1,CASSFSRANTGELFF,TGCGCCAGCAGCTTTAGCAGGGCGAACACCGGGGAGCTGTTTTTT
TRBD2,many,TRBJ2-1,TRBV12-3/TRBV12-4,CASSQLAGASEQFF,TGTGCCAGCAGCCAACTAGCGGGAGCGAGTGAGCAGTTCTTC
TRBD1,-,TRBJ1-2,TRBV5-1,CASSLGLDQGASGYTF,TGCGCCAGCAGTCTCGGGCTCGACCAGGGGGCTTCTGGCTACACCTTC
-,-,TRBJ2-1,TRBV3-1,CASSQSGFIATNEQFF,TGTGCCAGCAGCCAGTCAGGGTTCATAGCAACCAATGAGCAGTTCTTC
-,-,TRBJ1-2,TRBV5-1,CASSLFRGTNYGYTF,TGCGCCAGCAGCTTGTTTCGGGGAACTAACTATGGCTACACCTTC
-,few,TRBJ2-5,TRBV3-1,CASSQGFRGIRETQYF,TGTGCCAGCAGCCAAGGGTTCCGGGGGATAAGGGAGACCCAGTACTTC
TRBD2,many,TRBJ2-3,TRBV27,CASSLSGGATDTQYF,TGTGCCAGCAGCCTTAGCGGGGGGGCGACAGATACGCAGTATTTT
-,many,TRBJ1-2,TRBV12-3/TRBV12-4,CASGSGIFGGYTF,TGTGCCAGCGGGTCAGGGATTTTTGGCGGCTACACCTTC
-,many,TRBJ1-1,TRBV5-1,CASSLVWGLVPNTEAFF,TGCGCCAGCAGCTTGGTTTGGGGGTTGGTCCCGAACACTGAAGCTTTCTTT
TRBD2,few,TRBJ2-5,TRBV5-1,CASRYLAGGVQETQYF,TGCGCCAGCAGGTACCTCGCGGGAGGAGTCCAAGAGACCCAGTACTTC
TRBD1,few,TRBJ2-2,TRBV4-1,CASSPTGTTGELFF,TGCGCCAGCAGCCCGACAGGGACCACCGGGGAGCTGTTTTTT
-,-,TRBJ2-3,TRBV5-1,CASSFFGEDTQYF,TGCGCCAGCAGCTTTTTTGGGGAAGATACGCAGTATTTT
-,-,TRBJ1-2,TRBV7-2,CASSSRVTGAYGYTF,TGTGCCAGCAGCTCCAGAGTCACCGGGGCCTATGGCTACACCTTC
TRBD2,few,TRBJ2-5,TRBV12-3/TRBV12-4,CASSQAEAGEETQYF,TGTGCCAGCAGCCAAGCTGAGGCGGGAGAAGAGACCCAGTACTTC
TRBD2,-,TRBJ2-1,TRBV11-2,CASSLGRRTSGYNEQFF,TGTGCCAGCAGCTTAGGTCGTAGGACTAGCGGCTACAATGAGCAGTTCTTC
-,many,TRBJ2-1,TRBV5-6,CASSLVGLGQGRNEQFF,TGTGCCAGCAGCTTGGTGGGATTGGGTCAGGGGAGGAATGAGCAGTTCTTC
-,few,TRBJ1-1,TRBV5-1,CASSRQAEQMNTEAFF,TGCGCCAGCAGCCGGCAGGCAGAACAAATGAACACTGAAGCTTTCTTT
-,few,TRBJ2-2,TRBV14,CASSPPGVGTGELFF,TGTGCCAGCAGCCCTCCGGGAGTTGGAACCGGGGAGCTGTTTTTT
-,-,TRBJ2-1,TRBV5-1,CASSLSGPTHEQFF,TGCGCCAGCAGCTTGAGCGGACCGACCCATGAGCAGTTCTTC
-,many,TRBJ2-2,TRBV29-1,CSALTLNTGELFF,TGCAGCGCCTTGACACTGAACACCGGGGAGCTGTTTTTT
TRBD2,few,TRBJ2-2,TRBV12-3/TRBV12-4,CASSLSLAGVLARGTGELFF,TGTGCCAGCAGTTTAAGCCTAGCGGGAGTTTTGGCGCGGGGCACCGGGGAGCTGTTTTTT
-,few,TRBJ2-1,TRBV7-9,CASRILRGHVNEQFF,TGTGCCAGCAGGATCTTAAGGGGCCATGTCAATGAGCAGTTCTTC
-,-,TRBJ2-2,TRBV6-1,CASSEVTGELFF,TGTGCCAGCAGTGAAGTGACCGGGGAGCTGTTTTTT
TRBD2,-,TRBJ2-1,TRBV5-1,CASSLVPSGGTYNEQFF,TGCGCCAGCAGCTTGGTACCGAGCGGGGGCACCTACAATGAGCAGTTCTTC
TRBD1,few,TRBJ2-1,TRBV28,CASSLLDRKYNEQFF,TGTGCCAGCAGTCTATTGGACAGGAAATACAATGAGCAGTTCTTC
-,-,TRBJ2-4,TRBV2,CARGARGRNIQYF,TGTGCCAGAGGGGCCAGGGGAAGAAACATTCAGTACTTC
-,-,TRBJ2-2,TRBV7-3,CASSSWSTGNTGELFF,TGTGCCAGCAGCTCATGGTCGACAGGGAACACCGGGGAGCTGTTTTTT